The 24 T cell receptor beta chains presented below share a single source sample, sequenced in a study of human T cells and chemical hapten exposure. TCRdb reprocessed the RACE reads with MiXCR, giving one entry per CDR3 protein. Here the sample spans approximately 69,000 distinct CDR3 sequences, 10% being singletons. The time point denotes: patch test 2, 6 weeks after DPC sensitization. As for treatment: therapeutic diphenylcyclopropenone sensitization with weekly scalp DPC. The source was whole blood, collected in connection with sensitization to the hapten diphenylcyclopropenone (DPC). Every receptor here comes from a woman aged 50 to 65 with alopecia areata. Some clones in this sample may be carry-over from other donors' samples.

As for this clonotype: A much larger clone lies a single base off, so this may be a read error. V and J are TRBV11-2 and TRBJ2-2; possibly TRBD2 for D (5 bases). Germline lookup yields CDR1 SGHAT and CDR2 FQNNGV. The CDR3 covers 16 residues. CDR3 in amino acids: CASSLVSLVVTGEPFF. DNA for the CDR3: TGTGCCAGCAGCTTAGTCTCGCTAGTTGTCACCGGGGAGCCGTTTTTT.

The rearrangement uses TRBV5-4 and TRBJ2-7; D is perhaps TRBD2 (6 bases). Trimming removed 0 bases at V and 0 bases at J, with 10 bases between. Germline CDR1 and CDR2: SGHNT and YYREEE (reference sequence). The CDR3 runs 15 residues. Here the CDR3 DNA reads TGTGCCAGCAGCTTGGGGAGGGAAAGCTCCTACGAGCAGTACTTC. Its translation: CASSLGRESSYEQYF.

This clonotype was observed a few times. The gene calls are TRBV7-2 and TRBJ1-1; tentative D call: TRBD1 (5 bases). Germline V gene lookup returns CDR1 SGHTA and CDR2 FQGNSA. CDR3 size: 14 residues. V lost 3 bases to trimming and J lost 1 base, with 9 bases between them. As DNA, the CDR3 is TGTGCCAGCAGCTTGGACATTAGGAACACTGAAGCTTTCTTT. This sequence encodes CASSLDIRNTEAFF. The full variable domain, in which reference TRBV7-2 and TRBJ1-1 provide the parts outside the CDR3, is GAGVSQSPSNKVTEKGKDVELRCDPISGHTALYWYRQSLGQGLEFLIYFQGNSAPDKSGLPSDRFSAERTGGSVSTLTIQRTQQEDSAVYLCASSLDIRNTEAFFGQGTRLTVV.

This chain connects TRBV20-1 to TRBJ2-1; 10 bases fit TRBD2. V shed 2 bases, J shed 5 bases, and the junction held 3 bases outside the gene matches. The CDR3 extends over 14 amino acids. Germline CDR1 is DFQATT and CDR2 is SNEGSKA (reference sequence). Written as DNA, the CDR3 is TGCAGTGCTAGACGGCTAGCGGGGGACAATGAGCAGTTCTTC. Translation: CSARRLAGDNEQFF.

This clonotype was counted ten times or more. The chain is built from TRBV6-1 and TRBJ2-5; the D is unclear. The CDR3 sequence is 18 residues long. Germline CDR1 and CDR2: MNHNS and SASEGT. V lost 0 bases to trimming and J lost 3 bases, with 20 bases between them. This chain's CDR3 is CASSEAHRAGSAKETQYF. CDR3 DNA sequence: TGTGCCAGCAGTGAAGCTCACAGAGCCGGGTCCGCTAAAGAGACCCAGTACTTC.

The table lists this clonotype with many counts. CDR3 sequence reads: CASSYSQNTGELFF. The CDR3 coding sequence is TGTGCCAGCAGTTACTCTCAGAACACCGGGGAGCTGTTTTTT. The genes are TRBV6-5 and TRBJ2-2; D unclear. The germline V and J ends were trimmed by 0 bases and 1 base, with 3 bases remaining between them. This CDR3 comprises 14 residues. CDR1 is MNHEY, CDR2 SVGAGI, per germline.

Many counts were recorded for this clonotype. The chain recombines TRBV7-2 with TRBJ1-4, with D unresolved. The CDR3 totals 13 residues. From germline, CDR1 is SGHTA and CDR2 FQGNSA. Trimming cost V 5 bases and J 8 bases, with 12 bases left between them. CDR3 in amino acids: CASSPINREKLFF. In nucleotides, the CDR3 is TGTGCCAGCAGCCCGATAAATCGAGAAAAACTGTTTTTT.

This clonotype was observed at least ten times. V is TRBV9 and J is TRBJ2-1; 7 bases line up with TRBD2. The germline gives CDR1 SGDLS, CDR2 YYNGEE. V was clipped by 3 bases and J by 7 bases; unmatched bases: 7. CDR3 length: 14 amino acids. The CDR3 DNA reads TGTGCCAGCAGCGCCGATGAGCGGGAAAATGAGCAGTTCTTC. Protein product: CASSADERENEQFF.

This clonotype was picked up a small number of times. CDR3 nucleotides: TGCAGTGCTAGTCCCGGGACTAGCAGGACAGATACGCAGTATTTT. Protein product: CSASPGTSRTDTQYF. The chain is built from TRBV20-1 and TRBJ2-3, with 9 positions matching TRBD2. V shed 3 bases and J 3 bases; nucleotides not matched to a gene: 7. The CDR3 is 15 residues long. Germline lookup yields CDR1 DFQATT and CDR2 SNEGSKA (reference sequence).

Ten or more counts support this clonotype. CDR3 DNA sequence: TGTGCCTGGAGTAGACTAGCCAACACCGGGGAGCTGTTTTTT. Translated, it gives CAWSRLANTGELFF. The gene calls are TRBV30 and TRBJ2-2; the match to TRBD2 covers 7 bases. Germline V lookup: CDR1 GTSNPN, CDR2 SVGIG (reference sequence). CDR3 length: 14 amino acids. The J segment lost 2 bases and the V segment lost 2 bases, leaving 2 bases of the junction unmatched. Full variable domain (remainder filled in from reference TRBV30 and TRBJ2-2): SQTIHQWPATLVQPVGSPLSLECTVEGTSNPNLYWYRQAAGRGLQLLFYSVGIGQISSEVPQNLSASRPQDRQFILSSKKLLLSDSGFYLCAWSRLANTGELFFGEGSRLTVL.

This clonotype was detected ten times or more. The genes are TRBV6-5 and TRBJ2-5, with TRBD1 as a possible D gene (8 bases). The germline V gene encodes CDR1 MNHEY and CDR2 SVGAGI. Trimming removed 2 bases at V and 4 bases at J, with 17 bases between. The CDR3 loop spans 16 amino acids. In DNA, the CDR3 is TGTGCCAGCAGTTACCCGGGAGGACAGGGAGGAGAGACCCAGTACTTC. Protein sequence: CASSYPGGQGGETQYF.

This clonotype showed up just a few times. The chain has TRBV2 and TRBJ2-1; the match to TRBD2 covers 7 bases. Germline V gene sequence: CDR1 SNHLY, CDR2 FYNNEI. CDR3 length: 15 amino acids. The trim removed 0 bases at V and 9 bases at J, leaving 8 bases unmatched. The CDR3 bases are TGTGCCAGCAGTGAAGCGGGGGGGGTGTACGGTGAGCAGTTCTTC. Its protein product is CASSEAGGVYGEQFF.

This clonotype was detected ten times or more. This chain uses TRBV11-2 with TRBJ1-1, with no clear D. This CDR3 is 15 amino acids long. The germline V and J ends were trimmed by 7 bases and 6 bases, with 21 bases remaining between them. Germline lookup yields CDR1 SGHAT and CDR2 FQNNGV. The CDR3 sequence is CASTLFRAASPEAFF. The CDR3 nucleotides are TGTGCCAGCACTTTATTTCGGGCGGCGAGTCCTGAAGCTTTCTTT.

In its sample, this clonotype was seen a few times. V gene TRBV12-3 or TRBV12-4 combines with J gene TRBJ1-1, with D tentatively TRBD1 (6 bases). V gave up 7 bases and J gave up 4 bases, with 16 bases separating them. This CDR3 spans 14 amino acids. The CDR3: CASTLGGGGTEAFF. The CDR3 DNA sequence: TGTGCCAGCACCCTAGGGGGTGGGGGCACTGAAGCTTTCTTT.

The genes are TRBV2 and TRBJ2-3; a possible D gene is TRBD2 (5 bases). The CDR3 consists of 17 residues. Trimming pared 6 bases from V and 2 bases from J, leaving 21 bases between. Germline V lookup: CDR1 SNHLY, CDR2 FYNNEI. CDR3 sequence: CASSIPLEGGSTDTQYF. The CDR3 nucleotides read TGTGCCAGCAGCATCCCCCTCGAGGGTGGTTCCACAGATACGCAGTATTTT.

This clonotype was seen many times. This rearrangement joins TRBV6-1 to TRBJ2-3; perhaps TRBD2 as D (6 bases). Germline V gene data show CDR1 as MNHNS and CDR2 as SASEGT. Deletions cut 0 bases from V and 3 bases from J, with 10 bases between. The CDR3 length is 15 residues. The CDR3 here is CASSEAGGVTDTQYF. CDR3 coding DNA: TGTGCCAGCAGTGAAGCTGGCGGGGTTACAGATACGCAGTATTTT.

This clonotype came up many times. This chain joins TRBV3-1 and TRBJ2-1; D perhaps matches TRBD1 (5 bases). Trimming left V 3 bases short and J 6 bases short, with 21 bases between. Germline V gene lookup returns CDR1 LGHDT and CDR2 YNNKEL (reference sequence). There are 17 residues in the CDR3. The CDR3 DNA sequence: TGTGCCAGCAGCCACTATTTCCCGACAGAAACTATCAATGAGCAGTTCTTC. Protein sequence: CASSHYFPTETINEQFF.

In its sample, this clonotype is medium-sized (0.01 to 0.1%). The J gene is TRBJ1-1, the V gene TRBV29-1; TRBD1 might be the D (5 bases). The germline V and J ends were trimmed by 7 bases and 1 base, with 10 bases remaining between them. CDR1 and CDR2 from the germline V gene are SQVTM and ANQGSEA. The CDR3 totals 12 residues. CDR3 in amino acids: CSGRVQNTEAFF. In nucleotides, the CDR3 is TGCAGCGGCAGGGTCCAGAACACTGAAGCTTTCTTT.

At least ten counts were recorded for this clonotype. The chain has TRBV20-1 and TRBJ1-1, with TRBD1 as a possible D gene (5 bases). In germline, CDR1 is DFQATT, CDR2 SNEGSKA (reference sequence). Trimming pared 4 bases from V and 6 bases from J, leaving 12 bases between. The CDR3 runs 12 residues. The CDR3, as DNA: TGCAGTGCTAAGCGGGGCGGGGCTGAAGCTTTCTTT. Protein: CSAKRGGAEAFF.

This clonotype was detected only a few times. J is TRBJ1-2 and V is TRBV29-1; no reliable D call. The CDR3 covers 14 residues. V lost 2 bases, J lost 4 bases, and 14 bases lay in between. Germline assignment: CDR1 SQVTM and CDR2 ANQGSEA. The CDR3 DNA reads as TGCAGCGTTGAACCCCGAGGGCAGAGCTATGGCTACACCTTC. This translates into CSVEPRGQSYGYTF.

The sample holds many counts of this clonotype. The chain is built from TRBV20-1 and TRBJ1-6; TRBD1 agrees at 7 bases. Germline V CDR1 and CDR2: DFQATT, SNEGSKA (reference sequence). The J segment lost 4 bases and the V segment lost 3 bases, leaving 6 bases of the junction unmatched. The CDR3 is made up of 15 amino acids. CDR3 in amino acids: CSARGTGQYNSPLHF. The CDR3 nucleotides are TGCAGTGCTAGGGGAACGGGACAGTATAATTCACCCCTCCACTTT.

In the case of this clonotype: This CDR3 is missing its conserved last phenylalanine or tryptophan, likely due to a read error. The chain employs TRBV7-6 and TRBJ1-1; TRBD1 is a possible D gene (6 bases). The CDR3 loop spans 15 amino acids. Trimming removed 4 bases at V and 1 base at J, with 13 bases between. Germline assignment: CDR1 SGHVS and CDR2 FNYEAQ. The CDR3 region is CASSSFGGPNTEAFI. CDR3 DNA sequence: TGTGCCAGCAGCTCCTTTGGGGGCCCGAACACTGAAGCTTTCATT.

In this sample, this clonotype turned up many times. The chain carries TRBV11-2 and TRBJ2-1; 7 bases fit TRBD2. The CDR3 contains 13 residues. Losses at the gene ends were 5 bases for V and 9 bases for J; bases not matched to a gene: 7. Germline loops: CDR1 SGHAT, CDR2 FQNNGV. As DNA, the CDR3 is TGTGCCAGCAGCCCACCCGGCGGGGGTGAGCAGTTCTTC. Residues: CASSPPGGGEQFF. Complete variable domain (other parts from reference TRBV11-2 and TRBJ2-1): EAGVAQSPRYKIIEKRQSVAFWCNPISGHATLYWYQQILGQGPKLLIQFQNNGVVDDSQLPKDRFSAERLKGVDSTLKIQPAKLEDSAVYLCASSPPGGGEQFFGPGTRLTVL.

This clonotype was counted at least ten times. This chain links TRBV23-1 with TRBJ2-2, with 11 positions matching TRBD1. TRBV23-1 is recorded as an ORF, its role being uncertain. The CDR3 has 16 residues. The trim removed 4 bases at V and 6 bases at J, leaving 7 bases unmatched. In nucleotides, the CDR3 is TGCGCCAGCAGTCCGGGACAGGGGGTAGAACCCGGGGAGCTGTTTTTT. It translates to CASSPGQGVEPGELFF.